Sequencing of this T cell receptor beta chain was carried out in a study of cytomegalovirus exposure and HLA in healthy donors. General observations from the study: As was reported, the classifier diagnosed cytomegalovirus status with high specificity and sensitivity. A missense DCLRE1C variant was associated with V- and J-gene trimming of TCR beta chains in a later analysis, and an independent cohort replicated the association.

On this clone: What it recognizes is unknown.

Primers for the PCR totalled 60 Vbeta and 13 Jbeta. Repertoires were generated with immunoSEQ multiplex PCR, while TCRdb's copy carries only in-frame clones and drops some. The profile shows 170,000 or so clones, over 75% of them singletons. The CDR3 sequence is 21 residues long. Source material: PBMCs. This chain joins TRBV12-2 and TRBJ2-1; TRBD2, as called in the table, went unchecked against the DNA. TRBV12-2 is termed a pseudogene. The clonotype originates from a man in his sixties in good health and CMV-seronegative. The CDR3 loop reads CASRLIKRPGTSGSAYNEQFF. CDR3 bases: TGTGCAAGTCGCTTAATTAAACGACCCGGGACTAGCGGGAGTGCCTACAATGAGCAGTTCTTC.